This TCR beta chain appears in the sequencing data of a study of beta chain features in type 1 diabetes. Reverse transcribing all isolated RNA meant expressed TCRB transcripts were sequenced. Generated by immunoSEQ multiplex PCR, the TCRdb table keeps only in-frame clones and is missing some. The sample has about 300,000 clones; approximately 13% are singletons. The CDR3 spans 16 residues. This clone was recorded a few times. As yet, its antigen is unknown. Points from the study as a whole: Significant though moderate, a shortening of TCRB CDR3s appeared in all four CD4+ subsets of Type 1 diabetes patients.

The sequencing sample was made of naive CD4+ T cells from blood. This sequence joins TRBV21-1 and TRBJ2-5; the table's D call, TRBD1, has no DNA check behind it. TRBV21-1 is tagged as a pseudogene. The source of this sequence is a woman aged 18 to 35 with type 1 diabetes. Written as DNA, the CDR3 is TGTGCCAGCAGCAAAGACCCCGGACAGGGGGCAGAGACCCAGTACTTC. This encodes CASSKDPGQGAETQYF.